Included here is one T cell receptor (beta chain) sequence, with context. The CDR3 extends over 12 amino acids. Per germline, CDR1 MNHEY and CDR2 SMNVEV (reference sequence). Germline trimming cut 6 bases from V and 9 bases from J; bases unmatched to any gene: 4. This record belongs to a study of control samples from healthy donors and cancer patients. TCRdb's copy holds only in-frame clones and misses some; the assay was immunoSEQ multiplex PCR. The repertoire holds about 170,000 clones, with roughly nine tenths as singletons. This clonotype was sampled from a woman under 40 in good health. This chain uses TRBV27 with TRBJ2-4, with 8 nucleotides matching TRBD1. Input material: blood. CDR3 loop: CASSSQGGIQYF. CDR3 nucleotide sequence: TGTGCCAGCAGCTCACAGGGGGGCATTCAGTACTTC.